This TCR beta chain comes out of a study of T cell repertoires in cytomegalovirus infection (dated by TCRdb to the late 2010s). The study in broad terms: Alongside well-studied HLA-B-restricted epitopes, the peptide stimulations were aimed at recently identified HLA-C-restricted CMV epitopes, whose presentation resists viral immunomodulation. The HLA type of each donor mattered for the analysis, because public TCR beta signatures pointed to carriage of CMV infection along with the matching HLA type.

The intended sense of this specimen's treatment or condition label: in vitro stimulation with specific CMV peptide epitopes to enrich CMV-specific T cells. Results the study describes overall, beyond this receptor: Cumulative frequency of public TCR beta family members discriminated carriers of CMV infection plus the relevant HLA type in this cohort and an independent 352-donor cohort. The ex vivo response was dominated by HLA-C-restricted CMV-specific TCR beta clonotypes, which also provided the single most frequent clonotype in two of eight donors.

A note on this clonotype: Its antigen has not been determined. No much larger clonotype is one base removed from it; base qualities were not supplied.

The instrument was an Illumina HiSeq 1500. Using fastp trimming at Q25 and MiXCR clonotype assembly, TCRdb reanalyzed the public sequencing data and kept in-frame beta chains. Every CDR3 protein is listed once, alongside the most common genes and DNA of its rows. This sample comprises around 750,000 distinct CDR3 sequences, about 30% of them detected only once. 9.5% to 15% of the sample comes from the top ten. Taken from the germline V gene, the CDR1 and CDR2 loops are SGHVS and FQNEAQ. The CDR3 measures 17 amino acids from cysteine to phenylalanine. The CDR3 DNA has 51 bases and is translated from base 1. V was cut back by 2 bases and J by 0 bases, leaving a gap of 14 bases between them.

The TCR was taken from a human donor in good health (CMV status not recorded). Some clones in this sample may be carry-over from other donors' samples. This specimen consisted of cultured CD8+ T cells from PBMCs, obtained from culture after CMV antigen stimulation. The chain uses TRBV7-8 and TRBJ1-3; a confident D gene designation cannot be given. DNA sequence: TGTGCCAGCAGCTTAAGTCCGGGGATAACCTCTGGAAACACCATATATTTT. Its amino acids are CASSLSPGITSGNTIYF.